The entry below describes one TCR beta chain. What it binds is unknown. From the RACE reads, TCRdb called clonotypes with MiXCR, one entry per CDR3 protein. Of about 180,000 distinct CDR3 sequences detected, just under 30% appear once; the ten largest clones hold less than 3.5%. The data are from a study of human T cells and chemical hapten exposure. Points from the study as a whole: Versus controls, significantly more large CDR3 similarity clusters arose from expanded TCRs.

This sample's time point: pre-sensitization, week 0. Treatment given: therapeutic diphenylcyclopropenone sensitization with weekly scalp DPC. The CDR3 runs to 12 residues. Sequences were derived from whole blood, sampled in connection with sensitization to the hapten diphenylcyclopropenone (DPC). This chain connects TRBV12-1 to TRBJ2-1; the DNA was not used to check the table's D call, TRBD1. TRBV12-1 is reported as a pseudogene. The source of this sequence is a woman in her 30s with alopecia areata. Some clones in this sample may be carry-over from other donors' samples. In nucleotides, the CDR3 is TGTGCCAGCGCCCCGACCGGGCATGAGCAGTTCTTC. Its translation is CASAPTGHEQFF.